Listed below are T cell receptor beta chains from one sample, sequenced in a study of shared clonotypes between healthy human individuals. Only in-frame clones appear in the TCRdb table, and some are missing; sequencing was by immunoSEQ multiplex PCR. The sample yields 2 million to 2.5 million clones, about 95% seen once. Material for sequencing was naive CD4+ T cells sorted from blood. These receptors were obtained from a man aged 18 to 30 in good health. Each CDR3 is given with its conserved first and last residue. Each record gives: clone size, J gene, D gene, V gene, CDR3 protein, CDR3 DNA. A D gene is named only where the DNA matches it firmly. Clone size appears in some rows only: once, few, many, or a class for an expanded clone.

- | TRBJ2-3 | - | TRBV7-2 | CASSARTFTDTQYF | TGTGCCAGCAGCGCCCGTACATTCACAGATACGCAGTATTTT
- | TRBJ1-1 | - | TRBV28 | CASSFWARTEAFF | TGTGCCAGCAGTTTTTGGGCGAGGACTGAAGCTTTCTTT
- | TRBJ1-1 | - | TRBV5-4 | CASSFMGLNTEAFF | TGTGCCAGCAGCTTTATGGGGTTGAACACTGAAGCTTTCTTT
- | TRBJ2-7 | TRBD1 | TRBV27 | CASSFRGTAYEQYF | TGTGCCAGCAGTTTTAGGGGGACAGCCTACGAGCAGTACTTC
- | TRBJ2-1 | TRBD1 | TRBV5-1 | CASSQTGRVINEQFF | TGCGCCAGCAGCCAGACAGGGCGGGTCATCAATGAGCAGTTCTTC
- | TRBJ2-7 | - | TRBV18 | CASSPPSQGSYEQYF | TGTGCCAGCTCACCACCTTCTCAAGGAAGCTACGAGCAGTACTTC
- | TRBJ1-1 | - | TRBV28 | CASSLRTEAFF | TGTGCCAGCAGTCTTCGCACTGAAGCTTTCTTT
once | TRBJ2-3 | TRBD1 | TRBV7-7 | CASSPGQGADTQYF | TGTGCTAGCAGCCCCGGACAGGGCGCAGATACGCAGTATTTT
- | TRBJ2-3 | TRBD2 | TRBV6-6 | CASSRLAVSTDTQYF | TGTGCCAGCAGTCGACTAGCGGTAAGCACAGATACGCAGTATTTT
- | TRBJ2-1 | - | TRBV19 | CASSTFTQGDEQFF | TGTGCCAGTAGCACTTTTACGCAAGGTGATGAGCAGTTCTTC
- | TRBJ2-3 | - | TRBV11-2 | CASSLEVALTDTQYF | TGTGCCAGCAGCTTAGAGGTAGCCCTCACAGATACGCAGTATTTT
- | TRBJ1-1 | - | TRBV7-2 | CASSLGVARGTEAFF | TGTGCCAGCAGCTTAGGGGTGGCTAGGGGCACTGAAGCTTTCTTT
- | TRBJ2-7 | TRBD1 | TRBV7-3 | CASSSGTGSYEQYF | TGTGCCAGCAGCTCCGGGACAGGGTCCTACGAGCAGTACTTC
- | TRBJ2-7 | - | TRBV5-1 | CASSLGSSTDEQYF | TGCGCCAGCAGCCTTGGATCTTCAACGGACGAGCAGTACTTC
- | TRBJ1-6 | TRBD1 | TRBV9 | CASSVGGTGDSPLHF | TGTGCCAGCAGCGTTGGTGGGACAGGGGATTCACCCCTCCACTTT
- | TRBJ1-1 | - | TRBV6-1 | CASSEYGIFMNTEAFF | TGTGCCAGCAGTGAATACGGGATTTTCATGAACACTGAAGCTTTCTTT
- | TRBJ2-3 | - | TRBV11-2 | CASSLRQGTDTQYF | TGTGCCAGCAGCTTAAGACAGGGCACAGATACGCAGTATTTT
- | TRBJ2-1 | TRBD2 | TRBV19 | CASSLSGSVYRDEQFF | TGTGCCAGTAGTCTTAGCGGGAGTGTGTATAGGGATGAGCAGTTCTTC
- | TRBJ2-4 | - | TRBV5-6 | CASSLGQLAKNIQYF | TGTGCCAGCAGCTTGGGACAGCTAGCCAAAAACATTCAGTACTTC
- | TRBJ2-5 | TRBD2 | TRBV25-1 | CASSDGTGGQYF | TGTGCCAGCAGTGACGGAACGGGGGGTCAGTACTTC
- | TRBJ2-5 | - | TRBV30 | CAWSVGGGGQETQYF | TGTGCCTGGAGTGTGGGGGGCGGCGGTCAAGAGACCCAGTACTTC
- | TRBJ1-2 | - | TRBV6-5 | CAIRDLGGGNYGYTF | TGTGCCATACGGGATTTGGGCGGTGGCAACTATGGCTACACCTTC
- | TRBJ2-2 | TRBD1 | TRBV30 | CAWSVGQGARAGELFF | TGTGCCTGGAGTGTTGGGCAGGGGGCGAGGGCCGGGGAGCTGTTTTTT
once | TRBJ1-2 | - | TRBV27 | CASRGLNYGYTF | TGTGCCAGCAGGGGACTCAACTATGGCTACACCTTC
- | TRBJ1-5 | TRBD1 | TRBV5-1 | CASSPGTGYGQPQHF | TGCGCCAGCAGCCCCGGGACAGGGTATGGTCAGCCCCAGCATTTT
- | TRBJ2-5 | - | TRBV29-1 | CSVVGPRELYQEAQYF | TGCAGCGTTGTTGGCCCCAGGGAATTGTACCAAGAGGCCCAGTACTTC
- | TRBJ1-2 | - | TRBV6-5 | CASRFYRDGGYTF | TGTGCCAGCCGGTTTTACCGGGACGGCGGCTACACCTTC
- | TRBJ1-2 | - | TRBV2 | CASSVVALDSYTF | TGTGCCAGCAGCGTCGTGGCGCTCGATAGCTACACCTTC
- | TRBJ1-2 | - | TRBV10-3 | CAISEGSYGYTF | TGTGCCATCAGTGAGGGTAGCTATGGCTACACCTTC
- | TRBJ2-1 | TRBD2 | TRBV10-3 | CAISAREGNEQFF | TGTGCCATCAGTGCTAGGGAGGGGAATGAGCAGTTCTTC
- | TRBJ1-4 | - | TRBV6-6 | CASGDSANEKLFF | TGTGCCAGCGGTGACAGCGCTAATGAAAAACTGTTTTTT
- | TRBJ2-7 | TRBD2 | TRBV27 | CASSFDLAGASEQYF | TGTGCCAGCAGTTTTGATCTAGCGGGGGCAAGCGAGCAGTACTTC
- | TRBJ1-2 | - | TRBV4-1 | CASSQVANYGYTF | TGCGCCAGCAGCCAAGTGGCCAACTATGGCTACACCTTC
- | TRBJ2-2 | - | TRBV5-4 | CASSRSHTGELFF | TGTGCCAGCAGCCGCTCACACACCGGGGAGCTGTTTTTT
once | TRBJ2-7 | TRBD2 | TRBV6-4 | CASTRPRERRGASYEQYF | TGTGCCAGCACCCGACCGCGGGAGAGGCGGGGGGCCTCCTACGAGCAGTACTTC
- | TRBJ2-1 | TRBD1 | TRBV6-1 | CASSGQGNEQFF | TGTGCCAGCAGTGGACAGGGCAATGAGCAGTTCTTC
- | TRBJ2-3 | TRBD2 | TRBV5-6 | CASSHALGRGSTDTQYF | TGTGCCAGCAGCCACGCCTTGGGGCGGGGGAGCACAGATACGCAGTATTTT
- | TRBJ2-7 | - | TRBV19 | CASSSHISYEQYF | TGTGCCAGTAGTTCCCACATCTCCTACGAGCAGTACTTC
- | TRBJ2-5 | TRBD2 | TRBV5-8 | CASSQGLVQETQYF | TGTGCCAGCAGCCAGGGACTAGTACAAGAGACCCAGTACTTC
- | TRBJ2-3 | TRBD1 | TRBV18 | CASWGQSQKDTQYF | TGTGCCAGCTGGGGACAGAGCCAAAAGGATACGCAGTATTTT
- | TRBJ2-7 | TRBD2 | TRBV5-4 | CASSSGLAGGREQYF | TGTGCCAGCAGCTCCGGACTAGCGGGGGGGCGAGAGCAGTACTTC
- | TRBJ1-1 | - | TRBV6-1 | CASSELPSTEAFF | TGTGCCAGCAGTGAACTACCGAGCACTGAAGCTTTCTTT
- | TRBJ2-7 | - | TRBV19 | CASSTTGGYEQYF | TGTGCCAGTAGTACTACCGGGGGCTACGAGCAGTACTTC
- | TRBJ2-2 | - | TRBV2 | CASSGGVTGELFF | TGTGCCAGCAGTGGCGGGGTTACCGGGGAGCTGTTTTTT
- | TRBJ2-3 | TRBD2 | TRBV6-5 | CASSYSSGHTTDTQYF | TGTGCCAGCAGTTATTCTAGCGGGCACACGACAGATACGCAGTATTTT
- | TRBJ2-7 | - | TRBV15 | CAMLGGAHSYEQYF | TGTGCCATGTTAGGCGGGGCGCACTCCTACGAGCAGTACTTC
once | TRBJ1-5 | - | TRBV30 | CAWSGAVSQPQHF | TGTGCCTGGAGTGGGGCAGTAAGTCAGCCCCAGCATTTT
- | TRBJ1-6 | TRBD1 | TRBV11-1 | CASSLGTGDGKPYNSPLHF | TGTGCCAGCAGCTTAGGGACAGGGGACGGGAAGCCCTATAATTCACCCCTCCACTTT
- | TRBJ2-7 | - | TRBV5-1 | CASSWASESYEQYF | TGCGCCAGCAGCTGGGCCTCCGAGAGCTACGAGCAGTACTTC
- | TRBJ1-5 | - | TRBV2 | CASSDGVSNQPQHF | TGTGCCAGCAGTGATGGGGTTAGCAATCAGCCCCAGCATTTT
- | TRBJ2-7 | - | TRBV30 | CAWSTRGTAYEQYF | TGTGCCTGGAGTACGCGTGGTACGGCCTACGAGCAGTACTTC
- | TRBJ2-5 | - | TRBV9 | CASSSNSGAQETQYF | TGTGCCAGCAGCTCGAACAGCGGTGCTCAAGAGACCCAGTACTTC
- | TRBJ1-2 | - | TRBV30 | CAWSVGRRSDYGYTF | TGTGCCTGGAGTGTTGGAAGACGGAGCGACTATGGCTACACCTTC
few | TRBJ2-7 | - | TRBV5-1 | CASSPRQGAYEQYF | TGCGCCAGCAGCCCGAGGCAGGGCGCTTACGAGCAGTACTTC